This T cell receptor beta chain was identified during a study of cytomegalovirus exposure and HLA in healthy donors. In the PCR, 60 Vbeta and 13 Jbeta primers were used. Some clones are missing from TCRdb's copy, which holds only in-frame ones; the method was immunoSEQ multiplex PCR. The sample holds about 180,000 clones, 75% to 85% seen once. CDR3 length equals 14 residues. V shed 3 bases, J shed 5 bases, and the junction held 2 bases outside the gene matches. Germline V lookup: CDR1 LGHNA, CDR2 YSLEER. Though nominally healthy at sampling, donors likely had unrecorded immune exposures. Sequencing was carried out using PBMCs. V and J are TRBV4-3 and TRBJ2-1; TRBD2 matches 9 bases. The source is a woman aged 25 to 39 in good health and CMV-seropositive. CDR3 loop: CASSQRTSDNEQFF. Written as DNA, the CDR3 is TGCGCCAGCAGCCAGCGGACTAGCGACAATGAGCAGTTCTTC.